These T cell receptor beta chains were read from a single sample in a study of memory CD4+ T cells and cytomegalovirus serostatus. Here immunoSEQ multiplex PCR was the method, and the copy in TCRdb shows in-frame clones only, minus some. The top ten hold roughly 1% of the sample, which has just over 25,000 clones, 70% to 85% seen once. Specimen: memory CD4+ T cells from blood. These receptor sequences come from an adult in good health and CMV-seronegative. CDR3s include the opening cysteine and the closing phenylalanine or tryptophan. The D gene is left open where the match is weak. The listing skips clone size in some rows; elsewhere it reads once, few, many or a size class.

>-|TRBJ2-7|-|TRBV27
TGTGCCAGCCGCCGGTCCTCCTACGAGCAGTACTTC
CASRRSSYEQYF
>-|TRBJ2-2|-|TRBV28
TGTGCCAGCAGTTCTGGGGCTACAGTCGGCGGGGAGCTGTTTTTT
CASSSGATVGGELFF
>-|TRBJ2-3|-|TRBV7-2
TGTGCCAGCACTTTTCGAACAGGGACAGATACGCAGTATTTT
CASTFRTGTDTQYF
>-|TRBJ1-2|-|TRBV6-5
TGTGCCAGCATGGGGGCAGTCTCTCACTATGGCTACACCTTC
CASMGAVSHYGYTF
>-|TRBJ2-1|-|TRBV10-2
TGCGCCAGCAGTCCTGGGAGGGGGTATGGGAATGAGCAGTTCTTC
CASSPGRGYGNEQFF
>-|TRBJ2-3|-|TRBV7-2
TGTGCCAGCAGCCCCCGATTGGATACGCAGTATTTT
CASSPRLDTQYF
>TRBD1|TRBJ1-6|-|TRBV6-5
TGTGCCAGCACAGGGACAGGCCAAATGTCACCCCTCCACTTT
CASTGTGQMSPLHF
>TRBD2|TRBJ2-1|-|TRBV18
TGTGCCAGCTCATCAGGGACTAGCGGGAGGGCCGACTACAATGAGCAGTTCTTC
CASSSGTSGRADYNEQFF
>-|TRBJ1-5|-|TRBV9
TGTGCCAGCGGCAGGGACAATCAGCCCCAGCATTTT
CASGRDNQPQHF
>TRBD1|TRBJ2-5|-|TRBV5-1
TGCGCCAGCACCTTACAGGGGGAAGAGACCCAGTACTTC
CASTLQGEETQYF
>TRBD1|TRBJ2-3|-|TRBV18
TGTGCCAGCTCACCAGGACAGGGGGCTGCAGATACGCAGTATTTT
CASSPGQGAADTQYF
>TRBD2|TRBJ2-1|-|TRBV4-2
TGTGCCAGCAGCCATCCTTTAGCGGGAGAGGGGAACAATGAGCAGTTCTTC
CASSHPLAGEGNNEQFF
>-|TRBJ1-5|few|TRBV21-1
TGTGCCACCAATGGACAGGGACCCAATCAGCCCCAGCATTTT
CATNGQGPNQPQHF
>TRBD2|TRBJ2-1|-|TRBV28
TGTGCCACGCTTATAAGGGGACTAGGATCCCATGAGCAGTTCTTC
CATLIRGLGSHEQFF
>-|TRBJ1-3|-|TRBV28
TGTGCCAGCAGTTCTGGGAAAGTGGGAAACACCATATATTTT
CASSSGKVGNTIYF
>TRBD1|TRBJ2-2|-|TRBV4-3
TGCGCCAGCAGCCAAGACAGGGGGCAGGGGAACACCGGGGAGCTGTTTTTT
CASSQDRGQGNTGELFF
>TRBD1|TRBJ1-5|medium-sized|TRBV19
TGTGCCAGTAGTATAGCGGGCGACAGGGCTCAATCTCAGCATTTT
CASSIAGDRAQSQHF
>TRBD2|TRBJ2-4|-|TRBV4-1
TGCGCCAGCAGCCAGCAACTAGCGGGAGGCGACCTTACCCCCGGGGTTCGAAACATTCAGTACTTC
CASSQQLAGGDLTPGVRNIQYF
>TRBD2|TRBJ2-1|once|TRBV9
TGTGCCAGCAGCGTGAGACCGGGACTAGCGGTCGCCGGGGAGCAGTTCTTC
CASSVRPGLAVAGEQFF
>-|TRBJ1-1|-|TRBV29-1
TGCAGCGTCGCGGGACAAGAGAACACTGAAGCTTTCTTT
CSVAGQENTEAFF
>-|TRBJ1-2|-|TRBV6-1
TGTGCCGCAACACAGAGGGTAACTAACTATGGCTACACCTTC
CAATQRVTNYGYTF
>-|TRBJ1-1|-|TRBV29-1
TGCAGCGTCGTTATCCTTCTCGGGGAAGCTTTCTTT
CSVVILLGEAFF
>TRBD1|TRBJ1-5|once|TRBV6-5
TGTGCCAGCAGTTACAGACAGGGAAACCAGCCCCAGCATTTT
CASSYRQGNQPQHF
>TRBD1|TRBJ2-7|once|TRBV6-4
TGTGCCAGCAGCCGGGACAGGAACTACGAGCAGTACTTC
CASSRDRNYEQYF
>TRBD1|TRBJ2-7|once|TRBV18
TGTGCCAGCCGACAGGGAACCGACTACGAGCAGTACTTC
CASRQGTDYEQYF
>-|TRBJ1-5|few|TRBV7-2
TGTGCCAGCAGCTTTGCGGGGGGCAATCAGCCCCAGCATTTT
CASSFAGGNQPQHF
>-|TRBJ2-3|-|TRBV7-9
TGTGCCAGCAGCCTACGGGGCGCCTACACAGATACGCAGTATTTT
CASSLRGAYTDTQYF
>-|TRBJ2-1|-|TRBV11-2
TGTGCCAGCAGCTTAGGTGGGGGCAGGGGGACTCACAATGAGCAGTTCTTC
CASSLGGGRGTHNEQFF
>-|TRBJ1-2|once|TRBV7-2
TGTGCCAGCAGCTTAGCGCGACCAGACGGAGGCTACACCTTC
CASSLARPDGGYTF
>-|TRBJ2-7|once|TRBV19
TGTGCCAGTAGTGAAGGCGTGGGGTTCTCGGCCTACGAGCAGTACTTC
CASSEGVGFSAYEQYF
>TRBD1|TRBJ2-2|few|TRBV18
TGTGCCAGCTCACCACGACAGGGTACGACCGGGGAGCTGTTTTTT
CASSPRQGTTGELFF
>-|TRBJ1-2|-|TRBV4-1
TGCGCCAGCAGTCTGGGAGGGGGATATGGCTACACCTTC
CASSLGGGYGYTF
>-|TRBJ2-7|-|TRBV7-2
TGTGCCAGCAGCTTAGAACCAAGGTACGAGCAGTACTTC
CASSLEPRYEQYF
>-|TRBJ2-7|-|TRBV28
TGTGCCAGCAGTTTATCTCGGGTCTACGAGCAGTACTTC
CASSLSRVYEQYF
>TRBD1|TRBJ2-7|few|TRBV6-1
TGTGCCAGCAGTACCGGGACAGGACTCTACGAGCAGTACTTC
CASSTGTGLYEQYF
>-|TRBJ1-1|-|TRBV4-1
TGCGCCAGCAGCGAGCCGGGACGGAAGAACACTGAAGCTTTCTTT
CASSEPGRKNTEAFF
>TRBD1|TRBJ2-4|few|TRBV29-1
TGCAGCGTTGAAAACCGACAGGGCACCCTAGCCAAAAACATTCAGTACTTC
CSVENRQGTLAKNIQYF
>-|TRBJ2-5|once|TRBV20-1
TGCAGTGCAGACGCTACCCAGTACTTC
CSADATQYF
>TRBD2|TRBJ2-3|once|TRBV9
TGTGCCAGCAGCGTAGGAAACGGGGGGGCCCCAGATACGCAGTATTTT
CASSVGNGGAPDTQYF
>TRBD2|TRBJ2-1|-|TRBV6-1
TGTGCCAGCAGTGATTCGCGCGGGGGTAGGAATGAGCAGTTCTTC
CASSDSRGGRNEQFF
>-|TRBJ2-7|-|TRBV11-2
TGTGCCAGCCTTCGGGAGAGCTCCTACGAGCAGTACTTC
CASLRESSYEQYF
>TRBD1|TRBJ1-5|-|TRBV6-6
TGTGCCAGCAGCTCACCCCCGGGACAGGGCGATCAGCCCCAGCATTTT
CASSSPPGQGDQPQHF
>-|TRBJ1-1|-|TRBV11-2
TGTGCCAGCAGCCCATTGCCGGGATCGAACACTGAAGCTTTCTTT
CASSPLPGSNTEAFF
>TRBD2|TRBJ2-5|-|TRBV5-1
TGCGCCAGCAGTAGCGGGAACCCCCGAGAGACCCAGTACTTC
CASSSGNPRETQYF
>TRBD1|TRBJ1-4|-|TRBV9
TGTGCCAGCAGCGCCGAGGGGGCCGGTGAAAAACTGTTTTTT
CASSAEGAGEKLFF
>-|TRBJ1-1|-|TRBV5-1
TGCGCCAGCAGCTCCGTGGGTGAAGCTTTCTTT
CASSSVGEAFF
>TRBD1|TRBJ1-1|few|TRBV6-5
TGTGCCAGCAGTTACGGAACAGGGGGGGCTTTCTTT
CASSYGTGGAFF
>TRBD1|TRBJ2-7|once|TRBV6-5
TGTGCCAGCAGTACGACAGGGAACTACGAGCAGTACTTC
CASSTTGNYEQYF
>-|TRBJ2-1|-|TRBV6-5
TGTGCCAGCAGTTACTTACAGGGAAATGAGCAGTTCTTC
CASSYLQGNEQFF
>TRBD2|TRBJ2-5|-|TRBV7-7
TGTGCTAGCAGCCTCGGGACTAGCTCGGGCCAAGAGACCCAGTACTTC
CASSLGTSSGQETQYF
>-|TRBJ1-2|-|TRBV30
TGTGCCTGGAGTGGGCGGTCCTACACCTTC
CAWSGRSYTF
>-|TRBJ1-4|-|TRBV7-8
TGTGCCAGCAGCTTAGGCTTAACTAATGAAAAACTGTTTTTT
CASSLGLTNEKLFF
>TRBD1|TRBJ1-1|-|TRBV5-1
TGCGCCAGCAGCTTGAGGGGGACAGGGCCCATGAACACTGAAGCTTTCTTT
CASSLRGTGPMNTEAFF
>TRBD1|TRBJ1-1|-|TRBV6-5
TGTGCCAGCAGTTACCGGGACAGGGGCACTGAAGCTTTCTTT
CASSYRDRGTEAFF
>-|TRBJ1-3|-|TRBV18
TGTGCCAGCGACACCGGCACAGGCGGAAACACCATATATTTT
CASDTGTGGNTIYF
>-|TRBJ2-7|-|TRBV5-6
TGTGCCAGCAGCTTGTTCGAGGGACCCCGGTTGTTGTTC
CASSLFEGPRLLF
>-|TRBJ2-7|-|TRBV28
TGTGCCAGCAGTTCGCCCCTAGGGGGGCCGTATCTTCCCTACGAGCAGTACTTC
CASSSPLGGPYLPYEQYF
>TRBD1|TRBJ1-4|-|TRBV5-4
TGTGCCAGCAGCGGGGGGGGACAGAAGAATGAAAAACTGTTTTTT
CASSGGGQKNEKLFF
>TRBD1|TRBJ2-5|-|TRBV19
TGTGCCAGTAGTCCGCTGACAGGGAAATATGGGGAGACCCAGTACTTC
CASSPLTGKYGETQYF
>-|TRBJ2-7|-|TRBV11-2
TGTGCCAGCAGCTCTCACGACACGGGAGTGCGCGAGCAGTACTTC
CASSSHDTGVREQYF